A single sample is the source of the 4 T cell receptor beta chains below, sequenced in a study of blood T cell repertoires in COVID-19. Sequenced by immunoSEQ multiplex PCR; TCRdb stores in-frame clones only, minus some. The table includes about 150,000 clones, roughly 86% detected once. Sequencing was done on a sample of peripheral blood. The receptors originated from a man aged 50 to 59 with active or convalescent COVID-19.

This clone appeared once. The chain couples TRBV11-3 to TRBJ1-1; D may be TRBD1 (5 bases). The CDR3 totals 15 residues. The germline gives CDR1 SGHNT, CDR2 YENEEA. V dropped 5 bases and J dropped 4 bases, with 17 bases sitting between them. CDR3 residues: CASSPGGGTSTEAFF. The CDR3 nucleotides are TGTGCCAGCAGCCCTGGGGGGGGGACGAGCACTGAAGCTTTCTTT.

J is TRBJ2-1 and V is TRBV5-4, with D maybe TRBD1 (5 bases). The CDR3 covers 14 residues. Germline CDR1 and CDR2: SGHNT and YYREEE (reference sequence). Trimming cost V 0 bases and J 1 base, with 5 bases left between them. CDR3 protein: CASSLEGSYNEQFF. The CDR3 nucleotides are TGTGCCAGCAGCTTGGAGGGGTCCTACAATGAGCAGTTCTTC.

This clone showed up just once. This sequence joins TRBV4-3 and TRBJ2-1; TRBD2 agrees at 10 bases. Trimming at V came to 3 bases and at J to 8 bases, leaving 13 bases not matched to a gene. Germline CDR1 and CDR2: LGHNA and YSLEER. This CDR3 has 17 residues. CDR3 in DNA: TGCGCCAGCAGCCATTCCCCGGCAGCGGGGGGGCCGGATGAGCAGTTCTTC. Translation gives CASSHSPAAGGPDEQFF.

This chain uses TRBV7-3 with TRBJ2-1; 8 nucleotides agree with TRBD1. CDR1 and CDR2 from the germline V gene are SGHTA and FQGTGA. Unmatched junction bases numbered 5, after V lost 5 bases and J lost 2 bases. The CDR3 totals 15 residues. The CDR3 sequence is CASSARQGTYNEQFF. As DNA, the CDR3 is TGTGCCAGCAGCGCGAGACAGGGGACCTACAATGAGCAGTTCTTC.